The source of this T cell receptor (beta chain) is a study of T-cell memory formation after mild COVID-19. Study context: The TCR clusters were mostly specific to one donor. Whole-study results and caveats: Clones contracting over day 15 to 85 were CD4/CD8 balanced, with later expanders leaning CD4+. Contracting CD4+ clones sat mainly in CM and EM; CD8+ in EMRA. Certain responding clones were present in pre-infection memory, suggesting participation of cross-reactive memory.

This clonotype was counted a few times. What it binds is not known. Each CDR3 protein is one row after TCRdb ran MiXCR on the 5' RACE reads. Counted here are about 200,000 distinct CDR3 sequences, around 19% occurring once; the ten biggest clones make up roughly 2.4%. The length of the CDR3 is 15 residues. V trimming: 7 bases; J trimming: 0 bases; junction bases outside the gene matches: 8. From germline, CDR1 is SGHVS and CDR2 FNYEAQ. The TCR was taken from an adult woman who had mild COVID-19 (a few samples of this study predate the infection). Cell type and time point are not known. The chain recombines TRBV7-6 with TRBJ2-5, with TRBD1 matching 7 bases. Sequences were obtained from PBMCs or a T cell subset sorted from them (not recorded which). DNA for the CDR3: TGTGCCAGCATCCAGGACAGGACGTACCAAGAGACCCAGTACTTC. As protein: CASIQDRTYQETQYF.